This TCR beta chain was found in a study of PD-1 blockade in classical Hodgkin lymphoma. The study, taken as a whole, reports: CD8+ TCR diversity did not rise significantly by C4D1, unlike CD4+.

The CDR3 consists of 14 residues. Germline loops: CDR1 SGHNT, CDR2 YYREEE (reference sequence). Trimming removed 4 bases from V and 8 bases from J; junction bases left unmatched: 10. Concerning this clone itself: Its antigen remains unidentified.

Every patient had relapsed following autologous stem cell transplantation, and cohorts differed in brentuximab vedotin exposure. Classifying best responses yielded complete response, partial response or progressive disease. Sequencing used immunoSEQ multiplex PCR; TCRdb keeps in-frame clones, though not all of them. The table records about 97,000 clones, approximately 88% of them present only once. This specimen consisted of peripheral blood mononuclear cells (PBMCs), obtained at baseline. The source of this sequence is a human donor with classical Hodgkin lymphoma. This chain joins TRBV5-4 and TRBJ1-2, with TRBD1 matching over 8 bases. CDR3 sequence reads: CASSTRQGTEGYTF. DNA for the CDR3: TGTGCCAGCAGCACGAGACAGGGGACAGAGGGCTACACCTTC.